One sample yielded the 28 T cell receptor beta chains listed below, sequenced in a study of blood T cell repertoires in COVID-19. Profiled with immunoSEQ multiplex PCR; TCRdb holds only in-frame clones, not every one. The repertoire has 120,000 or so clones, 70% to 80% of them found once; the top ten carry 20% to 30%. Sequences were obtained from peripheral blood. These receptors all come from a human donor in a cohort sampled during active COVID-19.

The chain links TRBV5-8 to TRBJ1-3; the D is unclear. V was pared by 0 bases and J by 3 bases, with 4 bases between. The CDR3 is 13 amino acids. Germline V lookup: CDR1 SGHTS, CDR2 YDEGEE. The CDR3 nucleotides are TGTGCCAGCAGCTTGGCCCGTGGAAACACCATATATTTT. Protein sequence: CASSLARGNTIYF.

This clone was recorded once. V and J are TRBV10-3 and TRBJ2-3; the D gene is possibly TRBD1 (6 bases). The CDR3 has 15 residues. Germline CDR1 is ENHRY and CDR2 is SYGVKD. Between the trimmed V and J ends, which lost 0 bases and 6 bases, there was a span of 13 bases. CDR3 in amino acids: CAISESRQVKDTQYF. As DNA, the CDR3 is TGTGCCATCAGTGAGTCCCGACAGGTCAAGGATACGCAGTATTTT.

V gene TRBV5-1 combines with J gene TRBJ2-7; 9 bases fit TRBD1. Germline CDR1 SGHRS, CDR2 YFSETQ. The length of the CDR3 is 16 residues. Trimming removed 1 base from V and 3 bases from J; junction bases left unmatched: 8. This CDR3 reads CASSLLEGQGSYEQYF. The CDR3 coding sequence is TGCGCCAGCAGCTTGTTGGAGGGACAGGGAAGCTACGAGCAGTACTTC.

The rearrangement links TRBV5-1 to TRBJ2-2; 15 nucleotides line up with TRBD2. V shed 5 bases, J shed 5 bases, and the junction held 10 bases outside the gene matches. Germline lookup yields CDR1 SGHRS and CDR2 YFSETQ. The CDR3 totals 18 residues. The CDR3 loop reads CASRHGLAGGPGTGELFF. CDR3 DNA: TGCGCCAGCAGACACGGACTAGCGGGGGGGCCGGGAACCGGGGAGCTGTTTTTT.

The CDR3 protein is CASRSAPQGSEAFF. CDR3 nucleotide sequence: TGCGCCAGCCGATCAGCCCCACAGGGTTCTGAAGCTTTCTTT. V usage is TRBV5-1 and J usage is TRBJ1-1, with D possibly matching TRBD1 (6 bases). The CDR3 length is 14 residues. CDR1 is SGHRS, CDR2 YFSETQ, per germline. Trimming shortened V by 7 bases and J by 6 bases, and 19 bases separated the two germline ends.

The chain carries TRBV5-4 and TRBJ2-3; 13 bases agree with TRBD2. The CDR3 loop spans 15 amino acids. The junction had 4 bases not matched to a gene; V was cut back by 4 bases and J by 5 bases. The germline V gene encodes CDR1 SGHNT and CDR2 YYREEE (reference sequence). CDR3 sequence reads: CASSMRLAGGDTQYF. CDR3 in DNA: TGTGCCAGCAGCATGAGACTAGCGGGAGGAGATACGCAGTATTTT.

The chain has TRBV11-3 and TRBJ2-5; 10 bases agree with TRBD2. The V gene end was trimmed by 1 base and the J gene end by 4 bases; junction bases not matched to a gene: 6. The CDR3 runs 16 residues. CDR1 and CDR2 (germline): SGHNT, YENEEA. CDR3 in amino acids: CASSLGGLAGVETQYF. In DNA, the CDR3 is TGTGCCAGCAGCTTAGGAGGTCTAGCGGGGGTAGAGACCCAGTACTTC.

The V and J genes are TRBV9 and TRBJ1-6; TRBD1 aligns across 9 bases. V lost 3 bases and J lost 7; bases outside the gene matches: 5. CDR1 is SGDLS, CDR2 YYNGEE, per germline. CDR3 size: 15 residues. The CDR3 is CASSERDRENSPLHF. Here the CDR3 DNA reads TGTGCCAGCAGCGAACGGGACAGGGAGAATTCACCCCTCCACTTT.

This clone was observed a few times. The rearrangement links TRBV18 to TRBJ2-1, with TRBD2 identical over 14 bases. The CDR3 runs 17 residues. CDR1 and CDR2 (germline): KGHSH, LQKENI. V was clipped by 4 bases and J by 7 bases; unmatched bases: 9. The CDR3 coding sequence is TGTGCCAGCTCACTACCCTGGACTAGCGGGGGGAGAAATGAGCAGTTCTTC. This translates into CASSLPWTSGGRNEQFF.

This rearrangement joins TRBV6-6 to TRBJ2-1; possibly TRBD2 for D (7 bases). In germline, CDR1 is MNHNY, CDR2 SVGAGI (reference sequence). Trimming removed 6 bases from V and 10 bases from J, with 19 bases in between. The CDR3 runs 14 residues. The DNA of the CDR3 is TGTGCCAGCAGGGCGGGAGAGAGGGGGGTGGAGCAGTTCTTC. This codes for CASRAGERGVEQFF.

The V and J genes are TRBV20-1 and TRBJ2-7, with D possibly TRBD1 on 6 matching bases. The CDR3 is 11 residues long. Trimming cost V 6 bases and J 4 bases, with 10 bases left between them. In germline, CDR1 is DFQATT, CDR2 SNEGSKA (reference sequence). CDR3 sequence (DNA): TGCAGTGCAAACAGGGATTACGAGCAGTACTTC. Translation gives CSANRDYEQYF.

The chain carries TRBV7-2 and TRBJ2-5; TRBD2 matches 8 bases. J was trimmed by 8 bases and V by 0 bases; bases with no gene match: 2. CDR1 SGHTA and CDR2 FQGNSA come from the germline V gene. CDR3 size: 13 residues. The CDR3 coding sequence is TGTGCCAGCAGCTTAGCCCGGGAGGGTACCCAGTACTTC. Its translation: CASSLAREGTQYF.

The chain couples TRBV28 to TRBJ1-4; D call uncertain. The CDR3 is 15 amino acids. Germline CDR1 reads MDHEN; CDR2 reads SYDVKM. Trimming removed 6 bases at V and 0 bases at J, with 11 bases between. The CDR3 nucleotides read TGTGCCAGCAGCCGATTTAGCGCAACTAATGAAAAACTGTTTTTT. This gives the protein CASSRFSATNEKLFF.

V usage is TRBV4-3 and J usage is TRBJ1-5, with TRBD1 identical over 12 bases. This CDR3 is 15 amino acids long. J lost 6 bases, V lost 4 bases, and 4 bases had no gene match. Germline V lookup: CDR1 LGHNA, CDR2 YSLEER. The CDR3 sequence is CASSLGTGGVQPQHF. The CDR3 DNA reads TGCGCCAGCAGCCTGGGGACAGGGGGCGTTCAGCCCCAGCATTTT.

The chain's CDR3 is CASSILASETQYF. The CDR3 DNA follows: TGTGCCAGTAGCATACTAGCTTCAGAGACCCAGTACTTC. V is TRBV19 and J is TRBJ2-5; the D gene is possibly TRBD2 (6 bases). The CDR3 is 13 amino acids. V was pared by 6 bases and J by 4 bases, with 12 bases between. In germline, CDR1 is LNHDA, CDR2 SQIVND (reference sequence).

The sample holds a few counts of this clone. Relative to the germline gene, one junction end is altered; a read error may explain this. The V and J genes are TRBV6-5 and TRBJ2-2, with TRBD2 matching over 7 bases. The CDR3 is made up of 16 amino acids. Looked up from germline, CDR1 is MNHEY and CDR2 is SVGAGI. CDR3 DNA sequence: TGTGCCAGCAGTAACTCGGTAGCGGGCTACACCGGGGAGCTGTTTTTT. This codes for CASSNSVAGYTGELFF.

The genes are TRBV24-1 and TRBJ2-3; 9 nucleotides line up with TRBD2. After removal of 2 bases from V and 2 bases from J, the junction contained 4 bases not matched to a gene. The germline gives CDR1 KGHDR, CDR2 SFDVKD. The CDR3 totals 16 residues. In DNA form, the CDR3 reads TGTGCCACCAGTGATTCCGGACTAGCGCACACAGATACGCAGTATTTT. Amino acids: CATSDSGLAHTDTQYF.

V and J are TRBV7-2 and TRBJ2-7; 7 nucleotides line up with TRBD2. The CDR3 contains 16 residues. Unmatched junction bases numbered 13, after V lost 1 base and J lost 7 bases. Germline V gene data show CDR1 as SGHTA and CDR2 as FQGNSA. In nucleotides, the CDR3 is TGTGCCAGCAGCTTAGTTGGCGGACCGACGGGAGGAGAGCAGTACTTC. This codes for CASSLVGGPTGGEQYF.

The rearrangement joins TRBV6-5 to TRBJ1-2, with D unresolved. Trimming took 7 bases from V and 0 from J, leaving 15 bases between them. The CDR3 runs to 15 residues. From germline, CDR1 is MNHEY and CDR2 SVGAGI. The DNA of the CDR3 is TGTGCCAGCACCCCAGGCAGGCTGCCTAACTATGGCTACACCTTC. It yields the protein CASTPGRLPNYGYTF.

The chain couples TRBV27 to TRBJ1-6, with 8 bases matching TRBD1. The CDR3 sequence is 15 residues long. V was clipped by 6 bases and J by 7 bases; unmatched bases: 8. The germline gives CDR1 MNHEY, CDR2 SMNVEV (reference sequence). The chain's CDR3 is CASSRTGQGNSPLHF. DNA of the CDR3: TGTGCCAGCAGCCGAACCGGACAGGGCAATTCACCCCTCCACTTT.

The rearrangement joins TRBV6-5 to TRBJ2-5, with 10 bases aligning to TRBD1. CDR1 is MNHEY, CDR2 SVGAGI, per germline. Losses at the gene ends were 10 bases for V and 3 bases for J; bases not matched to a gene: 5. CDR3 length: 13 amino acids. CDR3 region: CAIGQGVKETQYF. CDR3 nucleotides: TGTGCCATTGGACAGGGGGTTAAAGAGACCCAGTACTTC.

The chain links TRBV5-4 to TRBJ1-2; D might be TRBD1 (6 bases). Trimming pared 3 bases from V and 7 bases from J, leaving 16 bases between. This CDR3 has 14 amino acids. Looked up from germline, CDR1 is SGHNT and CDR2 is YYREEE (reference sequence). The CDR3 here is CASSYFYRETGYTF. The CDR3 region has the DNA TGTGCCAGCAGCTACTTCTACAGGGAAACTGGCTACACCTTC.

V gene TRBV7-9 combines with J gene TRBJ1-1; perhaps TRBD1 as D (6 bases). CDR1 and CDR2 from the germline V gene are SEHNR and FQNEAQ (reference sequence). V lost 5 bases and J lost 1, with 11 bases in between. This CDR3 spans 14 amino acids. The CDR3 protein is CASSTMTGNTEAFF. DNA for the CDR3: TGTGCCAGCAGCACCATGACAGGGAACACTGAAGCTTTCTTT.

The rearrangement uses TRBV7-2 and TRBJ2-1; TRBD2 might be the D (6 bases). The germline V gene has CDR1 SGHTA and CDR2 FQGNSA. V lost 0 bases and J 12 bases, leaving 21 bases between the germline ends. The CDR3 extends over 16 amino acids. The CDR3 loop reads CASSLAPGVRSLRQFF. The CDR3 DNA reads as TGTGCCAGCAGCTTAGCACCGGGGGTCCGATCCCTCCGGCAGTTCTTC. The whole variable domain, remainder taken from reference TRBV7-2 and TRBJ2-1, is GAGVSQSPSNKVTEKGKDVELRCDPISGHTALYWYRQSLGQGLEFLIYFQGNSAPDKSGLPSDRFSAERTGGSVSTLTIQRTQQEDSAVYLCASSLAPGVRSLRQFFGPGTRLTVL.

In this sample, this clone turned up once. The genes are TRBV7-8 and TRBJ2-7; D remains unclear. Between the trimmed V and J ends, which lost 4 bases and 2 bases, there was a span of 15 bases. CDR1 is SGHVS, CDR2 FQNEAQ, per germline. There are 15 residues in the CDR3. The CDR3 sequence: CASSSRRLLAYEQYF. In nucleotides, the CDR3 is TGTGCCAGCAGCTCGAGGCGGCTTCTGGCCTACGAGCAGTACTTC.

As DNA, the CDR3 is TGTGCCAGCAGCCCGGGACTAGCTTCCTACAATGAGCAGTTCTTC. Translating gives CASSPGLASYNEQFF. The genes are TRBV5-4 and TRBJ2-1, with 9 bases lining up with TRBD2. The germline V gene encodes CDR1 SGHNT and CDR2 YYREEE (reference sequence). This CDR3 spans 15 amino acids. J was trimmed by 1 base and V by 4 bases; bases with no gene match: 3. Full variable domain (outside the CDR3, taken from reference TRBV5-4 and TRBJ2-1): ETGVTQSPTHLIKTRGQQVTLRCSSQSGHNTVSWYQQALGQGPQFIFQYYREEENGRGNFPPRFSGLQFPNYSSELNVNALELDDSALYLCASSPGLASYNEQFFGPGTRLTVL.

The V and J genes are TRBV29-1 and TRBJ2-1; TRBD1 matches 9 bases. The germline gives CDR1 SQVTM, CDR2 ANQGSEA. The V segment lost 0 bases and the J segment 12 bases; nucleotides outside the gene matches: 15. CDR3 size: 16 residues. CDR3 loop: CSVEDLGQGYNEWQFF. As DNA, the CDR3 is TGCAGCGTTGAAGATCTAGGACAGGGGTACAATGAGTGGCAGTTCTTC.

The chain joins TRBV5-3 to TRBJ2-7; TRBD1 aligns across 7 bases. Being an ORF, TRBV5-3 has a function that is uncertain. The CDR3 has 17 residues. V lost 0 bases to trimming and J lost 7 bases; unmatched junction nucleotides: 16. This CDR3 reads CARSLDRDSVPSWEQYF. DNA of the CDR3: TGTGCCAGAAGCTTGGATCGGGACAGCGTCCCGTCTTGGGAGCAGTACTTC.